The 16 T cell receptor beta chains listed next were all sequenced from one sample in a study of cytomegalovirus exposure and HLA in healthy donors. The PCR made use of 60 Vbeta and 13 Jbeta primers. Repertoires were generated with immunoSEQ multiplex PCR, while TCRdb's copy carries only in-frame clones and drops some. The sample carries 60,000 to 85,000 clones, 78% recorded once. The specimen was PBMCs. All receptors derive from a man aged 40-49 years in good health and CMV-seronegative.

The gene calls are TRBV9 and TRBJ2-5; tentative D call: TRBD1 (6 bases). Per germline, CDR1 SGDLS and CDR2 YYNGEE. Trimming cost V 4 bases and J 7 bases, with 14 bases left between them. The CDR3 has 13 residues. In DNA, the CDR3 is TGTGCCAGCAGCCCAAGACAGGCTGGGACCCAGTACTTC. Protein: CASSPRQAGTQYF. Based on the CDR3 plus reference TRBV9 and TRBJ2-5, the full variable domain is DSGVTQTPKHLITATGQRVTLRCSPRSGDLSVYWYQQSLDQGLQFLIQYYNGEERAKGNILERFSAQQFPDLHSELNLSSLELGDSALYFCASSPRQAGTQYFGPGTRLLVL.

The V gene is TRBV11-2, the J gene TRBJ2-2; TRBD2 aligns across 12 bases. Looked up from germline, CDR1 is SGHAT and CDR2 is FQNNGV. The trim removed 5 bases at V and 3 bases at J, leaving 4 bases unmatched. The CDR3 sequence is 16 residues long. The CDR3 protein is CASSPGLAGYTGELFF. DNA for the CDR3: TGTGCCAGCAGCCCCGGACTAGCGGGGTACACCGGGGAGCTGTTTTTT.

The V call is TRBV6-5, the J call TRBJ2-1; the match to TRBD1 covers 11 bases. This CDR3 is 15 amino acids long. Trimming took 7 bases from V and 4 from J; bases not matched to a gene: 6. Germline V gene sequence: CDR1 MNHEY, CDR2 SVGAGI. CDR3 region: CASTAGQGAYNEQFF. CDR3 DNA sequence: TGTGCCAGCACTGCTGGACAGGGGGCGTACAATGAGCAGTTCTTC.

For the CDR3, the DNA is TGTGCCATCAGTGAGCAAGGACAGGGTATCGAGCAGTACTTC. It encodes CAISEQGQGIEQYF. The rearrangement uses TRBV10-3 and TRBJ2-7; 8 nucleotides match TRBD1. Germline-derived CDR1 and CDR2 are ENHRY and SYGVKD. The J segment lost 6 bases and the V segment lost 2 bases, leaving 6 bases of the junction unmatched. The CDR3 is 14 residues long.

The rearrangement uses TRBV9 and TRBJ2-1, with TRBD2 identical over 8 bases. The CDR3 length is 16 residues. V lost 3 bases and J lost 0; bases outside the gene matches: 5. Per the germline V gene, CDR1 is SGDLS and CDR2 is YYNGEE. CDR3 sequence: CASSARSGSSYNEQFF. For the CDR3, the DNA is TGTGCCAGCAGCGCTCGAAGCGGGAGCTCCTACAATGAGCAGTTCTTC.

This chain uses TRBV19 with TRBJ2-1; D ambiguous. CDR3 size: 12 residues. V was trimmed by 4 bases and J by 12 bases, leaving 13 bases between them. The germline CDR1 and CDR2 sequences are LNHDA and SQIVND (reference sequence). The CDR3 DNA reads TGTGCCAGTAGTACAAGGTATCAGGCGCAGTTCTTC. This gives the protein CASSTRYQAQFF. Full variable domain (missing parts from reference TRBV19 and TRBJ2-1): DGGITQSPKYLFRKEGQNVTLSCEQNLNHDAMYWYRQDPGQGLRLIYYSQIVNDFQKGDIAEGYSVSREKKESFPLTVTSAQKNPTAFYLCASSTRYQAQFFGPGTRLTVL.

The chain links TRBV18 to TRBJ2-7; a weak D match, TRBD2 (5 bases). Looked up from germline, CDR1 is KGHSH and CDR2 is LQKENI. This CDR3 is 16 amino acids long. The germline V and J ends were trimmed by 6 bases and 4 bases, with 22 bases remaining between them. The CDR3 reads CASSELPGSRSYEQYF. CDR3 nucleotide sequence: TGTGCCAGCTCGGAGTTACCGGGGTCCCGGTCGTACGAGCAGTACTTC.

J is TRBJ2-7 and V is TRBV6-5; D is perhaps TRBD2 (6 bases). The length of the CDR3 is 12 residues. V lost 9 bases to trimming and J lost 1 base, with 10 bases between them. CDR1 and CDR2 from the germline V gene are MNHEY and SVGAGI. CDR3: CASSGQSYEQYF. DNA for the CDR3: TGTGCCAGTAGCGGCCAATCCTACGAGCAGTACTTC.

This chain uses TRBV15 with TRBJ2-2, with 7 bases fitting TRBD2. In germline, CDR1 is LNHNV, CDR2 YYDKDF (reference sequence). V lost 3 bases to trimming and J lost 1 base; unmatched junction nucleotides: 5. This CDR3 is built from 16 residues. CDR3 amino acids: CATSRGAGQNTGELFF. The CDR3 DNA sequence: TGTGCCACCAGCAGGGGAGCGGGGCAGAACACCGGGGAGCTGTTTTTT.

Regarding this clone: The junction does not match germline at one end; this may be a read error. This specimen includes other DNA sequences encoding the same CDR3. CDR3 DNA sequence: TGTGCTAGCAGCGTAGGGTTACCGGGGGGTGGCTACGAGCAGTACTTC. Its translation is CASSVGLPGGGYEQYF. The V gene is TRBV9, the J gene TRBJ2-7; 7 bases fit TRBD2. CDR3 size: 16 residues. The germline V gene has CDR1 SGDLS and CDR2 YYNGEE.

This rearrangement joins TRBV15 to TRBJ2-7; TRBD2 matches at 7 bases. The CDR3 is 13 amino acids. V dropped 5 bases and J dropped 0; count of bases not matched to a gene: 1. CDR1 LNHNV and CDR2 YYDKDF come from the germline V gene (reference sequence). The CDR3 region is CATSQRGSYEQYF. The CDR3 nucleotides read TGTGCCACCAGCCAGCGGGGCTCCTACGAGCAGTACTTC.

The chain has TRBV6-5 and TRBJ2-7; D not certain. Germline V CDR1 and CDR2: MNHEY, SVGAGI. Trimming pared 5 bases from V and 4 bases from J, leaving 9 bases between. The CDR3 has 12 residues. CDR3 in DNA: TGTGCCAGCAGTGGCGGTAGATACGAGCAGTACTTC. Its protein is CASSGGRYEQYF.

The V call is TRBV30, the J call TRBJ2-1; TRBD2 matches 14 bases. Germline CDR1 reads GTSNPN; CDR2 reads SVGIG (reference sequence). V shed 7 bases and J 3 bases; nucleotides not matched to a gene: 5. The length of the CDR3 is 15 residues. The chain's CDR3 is CASGTSGSLYNEQFF. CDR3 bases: TGTGCCTCAGGGACTAGCGGGAGTCTCTACAATGAGCAGTTCTTC.

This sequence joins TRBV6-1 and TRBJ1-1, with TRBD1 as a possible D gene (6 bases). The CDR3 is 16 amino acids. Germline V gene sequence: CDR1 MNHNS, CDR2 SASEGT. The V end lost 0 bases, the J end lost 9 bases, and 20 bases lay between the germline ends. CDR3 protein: CASSEARGGPLPKAFF. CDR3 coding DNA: TGTGCCAGCAGTGAAGCCAGGGGAGGGCCCCTCCCTAAAGCTTTCTTT.

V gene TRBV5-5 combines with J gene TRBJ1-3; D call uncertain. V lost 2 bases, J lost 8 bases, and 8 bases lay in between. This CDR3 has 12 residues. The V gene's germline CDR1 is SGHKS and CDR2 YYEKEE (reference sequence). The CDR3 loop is CASSFNGYTIYF. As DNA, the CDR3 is TGTGCCAGCAGCTTTAACGGGTACACCATATATTTT. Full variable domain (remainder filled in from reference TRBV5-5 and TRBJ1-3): DAGVTQSPTHLIKTRGQQVTLRCSPISGHKSVSWYQQVLGQGPQFIFQYYEKEERGRGNFPDRFSARQFPNYSSELNVNALLLGDSALYLCASSFNGYTIYFGEGSWLTVV.

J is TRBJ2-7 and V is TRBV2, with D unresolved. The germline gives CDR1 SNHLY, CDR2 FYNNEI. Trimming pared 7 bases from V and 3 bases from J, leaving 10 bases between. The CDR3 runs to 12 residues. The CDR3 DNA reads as TGTGCCAGCACTTGGAGAGGCTACGAGCAGTACTTC. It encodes CASTWRGYEQYF.